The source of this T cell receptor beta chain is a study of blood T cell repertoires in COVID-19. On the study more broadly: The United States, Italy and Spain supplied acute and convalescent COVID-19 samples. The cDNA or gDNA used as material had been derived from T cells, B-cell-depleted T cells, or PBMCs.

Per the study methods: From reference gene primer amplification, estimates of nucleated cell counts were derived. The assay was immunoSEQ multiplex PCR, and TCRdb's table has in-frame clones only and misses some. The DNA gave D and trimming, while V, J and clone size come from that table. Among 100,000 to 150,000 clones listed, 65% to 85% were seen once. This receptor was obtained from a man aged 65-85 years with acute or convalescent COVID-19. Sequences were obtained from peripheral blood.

CDR3 DNA: TGTGCCAGCAGTGTACAGACGAACACTGAAGCTTTCTTT. Translating it yields CASSVQTNTEAFF. The chain uses TRBV2 and TRBJ1-1, with unresolved D. Trimming removed 4 bases from V and 1 base from J, with 7 bases in between. Germline values: CDR1 SNHLY, CDR2 FYNNEI. The CDR3 is 13 amino acids.